This T cell receptor (beta chain) was sequenced for a study of blood T cell repertoires in COVID-19. Sequenced by immunoSEQ multiplex PCR; TCRdb stores in-frame clones only, minus some. Here the sample spans around 310,000 clones, around 87% being singletons. This CDR3 is 14 amino acids long. Germline V lookup: CDR1 KGHSH, CDR2 LQKENI. Trimming pared 3 bases from V and 4 bases from J, leaving 12 bases between. The rearrangement uses TRBV18 and TRBJ1-1; maybe TRBD1 (6 bases). Sequencing was carried out using peripheral blood. This TCR was recovered from a woman aged 40 to 55 with COVID-19, enrolled during active disease. CDR3 amino acids: CASSPYEGGTEAFF. CDR3 coding DNA: TGTGCCAGCTCACCTTACGAAGGGGGCACTGAAGCTTTCTTT.